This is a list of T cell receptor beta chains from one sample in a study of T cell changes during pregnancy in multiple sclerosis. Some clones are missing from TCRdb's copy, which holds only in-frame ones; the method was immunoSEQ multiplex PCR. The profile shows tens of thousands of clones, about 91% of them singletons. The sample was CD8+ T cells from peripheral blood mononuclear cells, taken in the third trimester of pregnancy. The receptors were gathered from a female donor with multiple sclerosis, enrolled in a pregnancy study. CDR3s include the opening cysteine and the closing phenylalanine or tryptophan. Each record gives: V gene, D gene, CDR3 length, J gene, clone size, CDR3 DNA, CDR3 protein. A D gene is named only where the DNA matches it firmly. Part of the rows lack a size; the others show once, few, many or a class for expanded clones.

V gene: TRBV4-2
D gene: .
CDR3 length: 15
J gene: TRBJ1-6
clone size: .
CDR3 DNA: TGTGCCAGCAGCCAAGTGGGGGACTGGAATTCACCCCTCCACTTT
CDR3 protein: CASSQVGDWNSPLHF

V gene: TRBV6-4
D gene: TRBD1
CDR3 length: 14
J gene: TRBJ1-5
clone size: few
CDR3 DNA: TGTGCCAGCAGTGATACAGGGGTCAATCAGCCCCAGCATTTT
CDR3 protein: CASSDTGVNQPQHF

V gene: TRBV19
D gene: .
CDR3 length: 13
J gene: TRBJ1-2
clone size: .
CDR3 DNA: TGTGCCAGTTGCGAGAACCCCCCCTATGGCTACACCTTC
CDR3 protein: CASCENPPYGYTF

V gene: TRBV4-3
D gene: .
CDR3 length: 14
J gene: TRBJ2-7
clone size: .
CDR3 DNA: TGCGCCAGCAGCCAAGTTCAGGGCTCCGGCGAGCAGTACTTC
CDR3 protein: CASSQVQGSGEQYF

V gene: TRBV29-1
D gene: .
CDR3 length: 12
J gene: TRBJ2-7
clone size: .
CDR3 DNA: TGCAGCGTTGAAATTACAGACTACGAGCAGTACTTC
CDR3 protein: CSVEITDYEQYF

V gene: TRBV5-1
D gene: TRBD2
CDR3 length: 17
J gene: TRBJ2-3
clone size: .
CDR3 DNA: TGCGCCAGCAGCACCGACATCGGACTAGCGGGAGTGGATACGCAGTATTTT
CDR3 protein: CASSTDIGLAGVDTQYF

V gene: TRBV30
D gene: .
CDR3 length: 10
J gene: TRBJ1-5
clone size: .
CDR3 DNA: TGTGCCTCAAAACAGGGTACCCAGCATTTT
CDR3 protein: CASKQGTQHF

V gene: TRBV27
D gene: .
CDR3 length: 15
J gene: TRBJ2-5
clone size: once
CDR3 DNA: TGTGCCAGCAGTTTATCGTTGGGGCAGCAAGAGACCCAGTACTTC
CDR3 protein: CASSLSLGQQETQYF

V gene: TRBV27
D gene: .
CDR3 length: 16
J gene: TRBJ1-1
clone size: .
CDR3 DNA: TGTGCCAGCAGTATCCTACCTCGGGAATTGAACACTGAAGCTTTCTTT
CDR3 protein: CASSILPRELNTEAFF

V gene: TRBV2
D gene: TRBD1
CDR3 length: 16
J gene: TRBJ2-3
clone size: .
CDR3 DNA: TGTGCCAGCAGTGCCTGGACAGGGGGCATTACAGATACGCAGTATTTT
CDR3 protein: CASSAWTGGITDTQYF

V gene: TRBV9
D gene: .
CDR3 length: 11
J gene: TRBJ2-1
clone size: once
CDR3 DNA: TGTGCCAGCAGCCCGTACAATGAGCAGTTCTTC
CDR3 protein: CASSPYNEQFF

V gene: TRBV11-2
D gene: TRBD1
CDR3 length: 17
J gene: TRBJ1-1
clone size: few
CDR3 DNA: TGTGCCAGCAGCGCGCCCGGGACAGGGGGTTGGGACACTGAAGCTTTCTTT
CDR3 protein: CASSAPGTGGWDTEAFF

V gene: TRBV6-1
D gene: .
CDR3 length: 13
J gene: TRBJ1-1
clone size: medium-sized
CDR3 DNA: TGTGCCAGCAGTGAGGGGGCGCACACTGAAGCTTTCTTT
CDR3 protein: CASSEGAHTEAFF